This TCR beta chain is from a study of T cells in Graves' hyperthyroidism and ophthalmopathy (dated by TCRdb to 2018 to 2020). Turning to the overall study: To identify distinguishing TCR V-J signatures, a discovery cohort of around 98 patients was used, comprising 43 with Graves' ophthalmopathy and approximately 58 with stable Graves' hyperthyroidism. Whether ophthalmopathy could be predicted prospectively was tested in an independent validation cohort made up of about 20 hyperthyroidism patients plus 17 patients who later progressed to ophthalmopathy. The 90 to 100 discovery patients were randomly divided into training and test sets at a 7:3 ratio. Thyroid tissue and blood T-cell repertoires from six Graves' hyperthyroidism patients were also compared in the study. Once sampling was done, hyperthyroidism patients were given methimazole at a starting dose of 30 mg daily, whereas ophthalmopathy patients were given high-dose intravenous methylprednisolone. The paper reports TCR Vbeta CDR3 sequencing of over 130 peripheral blood samples: under 45 ophthalmopathy, fewer than 80 hyperthyroidism and some 17 progressor patients.

Beyond this particular receptor, the publication reports: A 13 V-J signature model separated ophthalmopathy from stable hyperthyroidism, with about 90% sensitivity and 81.08% specificity in cross-validation and 80%/75% in testing. Sample size was not statistically predetermined, and blinding of investigators to group allocation was not performed. In validation, the model predicted progression to ophthalmopathy a median of roughly 6.5 months before onset, with approximately 68% sensitivity and about 72% specificity. Most expanded thyroid clonotypes (frequency above 0.001) were also detected in blood, suggesting blood repertoires may reflect thyroid immune responses.

CDR1 and CDR2 were assigned from the germline V gene as SQVTM and ANQGSEA. The CDR3 numbers 11 residues from cysteine through phenylalanine. The DNA shown is the 33-base CDR3, in frame from base 1. Trimming costs V 7 bases and J 6 bases, and their ends lie 11 bases apart. Stable Graves' hyperthyroidism was defined as the absence of progression to ophthalmopathy over 18 months of follow-up. The hyperthyroidism patients were between 18 and 65 years old and newly diagnosed, with a disease duration of less than 2 months. Patients with uncontrolled infections, other autoimmune diseases, pregnancy or lactation were excluded. Clinical symptoms, serum thyroxine and TRAb, thyroid ultrasound, and orbital computed tomography formed the basis for the diagnoses. Total RNA was extracted with Trizol reagent, and quality was checked on an Agilent 2100 Bioanalyzer. TCR beta CDR3 regions were amplified from RNA transcripts. A first-round RT-PCR of the TCR CDR3 used the HTBI primer set with the Qiagen OneStep RT-PCR kit. The libraries were constructed in a second round of multiplex PCR and then size-selected and purified. Libraries were sequenced paired-end with 100 bp reads on an Illumina HiSeq2000. Turning to the authors' computational methods: Raw data were processed with SOAPnuke, discarding reads with adapters, uncalled bases, mean Phred below 15, or no exact constant-primer or identifier match. COPE v1.2.5 was used to merge high-quality paired reads, and clonotypes were defined as unique nucleotide sequences. MiTCR v1.1 was used to align clonotypes to the IMGT TRBV, TRBD and TRBJ reference segments. The analysis was restricted to V-J combinations with a frequency above 0.0001, which together covered just over 99% of the repertoires. The TCS score was defined as F50 (clonal expansion) divided by E x V (chaos), with BLOSUM62-based TCRdist calculated between CDR3 peptides within each V-J. Welch's t-statistics and random forest reduced 500 to 550 V-J features to around 14, which were used in a naive Bayes classifier (R e1071). The similarity between thyroid and blood repertoires was quantified using the Morisita-Horn index. TCRdb reprocessed the public reads (quality trimming at Q25 with fastp, clone calling with MiXCR) and kept in-frame beta chains. Rows with a matching CDR3 protein are joined into one entry that keeps the most common DNA and genes. None of the V and J calls come from the authors' own analysis; TCRdb made them. For this sample there are 500,000 to 600,000 distinct CDR3 sequences; 40% to 55% appear just once. The biggest ten clones account for approximately 7.5% of the sample.

This clonotype has a count of ten or more. It lacks a known antigen. No base quality values were provided; no much bigger clone lies one nucleotide off. The V gene is TRBV29-1 and the J gene is TRBJ2-3; tentative D gene TRBD1, with 6 bases matching. The sequence was obtained from a woman aged 18-35 years with Graves' hyperthyroidism. The specimen sequenced was peripheral blood or thyroid tissue (not recorded which). The CDR3 reads as follows: CSAERGDTQYF. The sequenced DNA: TGCAGCGCCGAGAGGGGGGATACGCAGTATTTT.